The rows below give T cell receptor beta chains drawn from one sample of a study of blood T cell repertoires in COVID-19. TCRdb keeps only in-frame clones here, not all; method: immunoSEQ multiplex PCR. The sample lists 250,000 to 350,000 clones, about 85% occurring once. Sequenced material: peripheral blood. These receptors were obtained from a woman between 50 and 59 years old who had recovered from COVID-19. Each CDR3 is given with its conserved first and last residue. A D gene is named only where the DNA matches it firmly. Expanded clones are given a class, and other clones once, few, many or no size at all.

size: NA
V: TRBV28
D: NA
J: TRBJ1-5
CDR3: CASSLSIGQQPQHF
DNA: TGTGCCAGCAGTTTATCGATTGGGCAGCAGCCCCAGCATTTT

size: NA
V: TRBV5-6
D: NA
J: TRBJ1-1
CDR3: CASSLTTGYTEAFF
DNA: TGTGCCAGCAGCCTCACCACAGGGTACACTGAAGCTTTCTTT

size: NA
V: TRBV6-2/TRBV6-3
D: NA
J: TRBJ1-2
CDR3: CASSLQGFGYTF
DNA: TGTGCCAGCAGCCTACAGGGTTTCGGCTACACCTTC

size: NA
V: TRBV4-3
D: NA
J: TRBJ2-3
CDR3: CASSRTTSSTDTQYF
DNA: TGCGCCAGCAGCCGAACGACATCTAGCACAGATACGCAGTATTTT

size: NA
V: TRBV6-4
D: TRBD1
J: TRBJ2-6
CDR3: CASSLGTGGLRGANVLTF
DNA: TGTGCCAGCAGCCTAGGGACAGGGGGCTTGCGGGGGGCCAACGTCCTGACTTTC

size: NA
V: TRBV30
D: TRBD1
J: TRBJ1-5
CDR3: CAWSVGTGYQPQHF
DNA: TGTGCCTGGAGTGTGGGGACAGGCTATCAGCCCCAGCATTTT

size: NA
V: TRBV7-3
D: TRBD2
J: TRBJ2-2
CDR3: CASSSSGRARTGELFF
DNA: TGTGCCAGCAGCTCTAGCGGGAGGGCCCGAACCGGGGAGCTGTTTTTT

size: NA
V: TRBV18
D: NA
J: TRBJ2-1
CDR3: CASSPVSSQDHSYNEQFF
DNA: TGTGCCAGCTCACCAGTGAGTTCCCAGGATCATTCCTACAATGAGCAGTTCTTC

size: NA
V: TRBV27
D: TRBD1
J: TRBJ2-7
CDR3: CASRKGQAPYEQYF
DNA: TGTGCCAGCAGAAAGGGACAGGCCCCCTACGAGCAGTACTTC

size: NA
V: TRBV5-6
D: NA
J: TRBJ1-2
CDR3: CASSLGGYLGGYTF
DNA: TGTGCCAGCAGCTTAGGAGGGTACCTAGGTGGCTACACCTTC

size: NA
V: TRBV6-5
D: NA
J: TRBJ2-7
CDR3: CASSGGSYEQYF
DNA: TGTGCCAGCAGCGGCGGTTCCTACGAGCAGTACTTC

size: NA
V: TRBV6-2/TRBV6-3
D: NA
J: TRBJ1-2
CDR3: CASSYSILGISGGYTF
DNA: TGTGCCAGCAGTTACTCGATTTTAGGAATATCAGGCGGCTACACCTTC

size: NA
V: TRBV6-6
D: NA
J: TRBJ1-6
CDR3: CASSRRTGRANSPLHF
DNA: TGTGCCAGCAGTCGAAGGACGGGCAGGGCCAATTCACCCCTCCACTTT

size: NA
V: TRBV30
D: TRBD2
J: TRBJ2-4
CDR3: CAWSVGGTKNIQYF
DNA: TGTGCCTGGAGTGTGGGGGGGACCAAAAACATTCAGTACTTC

size: NA
V: TRBV12-5
D: NA
J: TRBJ2-2
CDR3: CASGLDPLDLSGELFF
DNA: TGTGCTAGTGGTTTGGACCCCCTGGACTTGTCCGGGGAGCTGTTTTTT

size: NA
V: TRBV28
D: NA
J: TRBJ1-4
CDR3: CASSLKEVDEKLFF
DNA: TGTGCCAGCAGTTTGAAAGAGGTAGATGAAAAACTGTTTTTT

size: NA
V: TRBV28
D: NA
J: TRBJ1-3
CDR3: CASSPHRVGNTIYF
DNA: TGTGCCAGCAGTCCTCACAGGGTTGGAAACACCATATATTTT

size: NA
V: TRBV12-5
D: NA
J: TRBJ1-6
CDR3: CASGFGLGPRNSPLHF
DNA: TGTGCTAGTGGTTTTGGGTTGGGGCCGCGCAATTCACCCCTCCACTTT

size: NA
V: TRBV19
D: NA
J: TRBJ2-7
CDR3: CASSIEAAYEQYF
DNA: TGTGCCAGTAGTATCGAAGCCGCCTACGAGCAGTACTTC

size: NA
V: TRBV5-1
D: NA
J: TRBJ2-3
CDR3: CASSSSSTDTQYF
DNA: TGCGCCAGCAGCTCCAGTAGCACAGATACGCAGTATTTT

size: NA
V: TRBV4-2
D: NA
J: TRBJ1-3
CDR3: CASSSLGQGNSGNTIYF
DNA: TGTGCCAGCAGCTCCCTAGGGCAGGGCAATTCTGGAAACACCATATATTTT

size: NA
V: TRBV28
D: NA
J: TRBJ2-7
CDR3: CASSLRGEQYF
DNA: TGTGCCAGCAGTTTAAGGGGCGAGCAGTACTTC

size: once
V: TRBV7-2
D: TRBD2
J: TRBJ2-5
CDR3: CASSPDSGGGVTQYF
DNA: TGTGCCAGCAGCCCCGACTCCGGCGGGGGGGTAACCCAGTACTTC

size: NA
V: TRBV28
D: TRBD2
J: TRBJ2-3
CDR3: CASSLGGGADTQYF
DNA: TGTGCCAGCAGTTTAGGGGGAGGGGCAGATACGCAGTATTTT

size: NA
V: TRBV19
D: TRBD1
J: TRBJ1-1
CDR3: CASRQGGNTEAFF
DNA: TGTGCCAGTAGACAGGGGGGGAACACTGAAGCTTTCTTT

size: NA
V: TRBV6-2/TRBV6-3
D: TRBD2
J: TRBJ2-7
CDR3: CASSEGGASGNEQYF
DNA: TGTGCCAGCAGTGAGGGCGGCGCCAGCGGGAACGAGCAGTACTTC

size: NA
V: TRBV28
D: TRBD1
J: TRBJ2-7
CDR3: CASKRQGIYEQYF
DNA: TGTGCCAGCAAGAGACAGGGGATCTACGAGCAGTACTTC

size: NA
V: TRBV9
D: TRBD1
J: TRBJ2-7
CDR3: CASSFRDRGEEQYF
DNA: TGTGCCAGCAGCTTCCGGGACAGGGGTGAAGAGCAGTACTTC

size: NA
V: TRBV14
D: NA
J: TRBJ1-1
CDR3: CASSQEMGRFNTEAFF
DNA: TGTGCCAGCAGCCAAGAGATGGGCAGATTTAACACTGAAGCTTTCTTT

size: once
V: TRBV7-9
D: NA
J: TRBJ2-5
CDR3: CASSFPDSSQETQYF
DNA: TGTGCCAGCAGCTTTCCGGACAGCTCCCAAGAGACCCAGTACTTC

size: NA
V: TRBV29-1
D: NA
J: TRBJ1-1
CDR3: CSSSVNTEAFF
DNA: TGCAGCTCATCGGTGAACACTGAAGCTTTCTTT

size: NA
V: TRBV19
D: NA
J: TRBJ1-1
CDR3: CASSNTGRNTEAFF
DNA: TGTGCCAGTAGTAACACAGGAAGGAACACTGAAGCTTTCTTT

size: NA
V: TRBV5-1
D: TRBD1
J: TRBJ2-7
CDR3: CASSQDRGDEQYF
DNA: TGCGCCAGCAGCCAAGACAGGGGGGACGAGCAGTACTTC

size: NA
V: TRBV5-3
D: NA
J: TRBJ2-3
CDR3: CARIECKGESTDTQYF
DNA: TGTGCCAGAATCGAATGTAAGGGAGAGAGCACAGATACGCAGTATTTT

size: NA
V: TRBV15
D: TRBD1
J: TRBJ2-7
CDR3: CATSQGTGAPYEQYF
DNA: TGTGCCACCAGCCAGGGGACAGGGGCTCCGTACGAGCAGTACTTC

size: NA
V: TRBV28
D: NA
J: TRBJ1-2
CDR3: CASLSDSSSYGYTF
DNA: TGTGCCAGCCTTTCCGACAGCTCCTCCTATGGCTACACCTTC

size: NA
V: TRBV12-3/TRBV12-4
D: NA
J: TRBJ1-2
CDR3: CASSLTENYGYTF
DNA: TGTGCCAGCAGCCTGACAGAGAACTATGGCTACACCTTC

size: NA
V: TRBV6-6
D: TRBD2
J: TRBJ2-4
CDR3: CASNGLAPQNIQYF
DNA: TGTGCCAGCAACGGACTAGCTCCTCAAAACATTCAGTACTTC

size: NA
V: TRBV9
D: TRBD2
J: TRBJ2-7
CDR3: CASRTSGRAYEQYF
DNA: TGTGCCAGCAGGACTAGCGGGAGGGCCTACGAGCAGTACTTC

size: NA
V: TRBV5-4
D: TRBD1
J: TRBJ1-6
CDR3: CASSLKGTENSPLHF
DNA: TGTGCCAGCAGCTTGAAAGGGACAGAGAATTCACCCCTCCACTTT

size: NA
V: TRBV5-1
D: NA
J: TRBJ2-7
CDR3: CASSLAVGSSYEQYF
DNA: TGCGCCAGCAGCTTGGCCGTGGGGAGCTCCTACGAGCAGTACTTC

size: NA
V: TRBV5-1
D: TRBD1
J: TRBJ2-7
CDR3: CASSWDSGYEQYF
DNA: TGCGCCAGCAGCTGGGACAGCGGCTACGAGCAGTACTTC

size: NA
V: TRBV9
D: NA
J: TRBJ1-1
CDR3: CASTPRGQSTEAFF
DNA: TGTGCCAGCACCCCACGTGGACAGTCCACTGAAGCTTTCTTT

size: NA
V: TRBV6-5
D: NA
J: TRBJ1-1
CDR3: CASSYSTFTEAFF
DNA: TGTGCCAGCAGTTACTCGACTTTCACTGAAGCTTTCTTT

size: NA
V: TRBV9
D: NA
J: TRBJ2-5
CDR3: CASSSTEGVRETQYF
DNA: TGTGCCAGCAGCTCTACAGAAGGGGTTCGAGAGACCCAGTACTTC

size: NA
V: TRBV24-1
D: TRBD2
J: TRBJ2-1
CDR3: CATSDSGTSGNEQFF
DNA: TGTGCCACCAGTGACTCCGGGACTAGCGGAAATGAGCAGTTCTTC

size: few
V: TRBV5-4
D: NA
J: TRBJ1-6
CDR3: CASSLEGGDSPLHF
DNA: TGTGCCAGCAGCTTGGAAGGAGGGGATTCACCCCTCCACTTT

size: NA
V: TRBV2
D: TRBD1
J: TRBJ1-6
CDR3: CASSLQGRNSPLHF
DNA: TGTGCCAGCAGCTTACAGGGGCGGAATTCACCCCTCCACTTT

size: NA
V: TRBV7-9
D: NA
J: TRBJ1-2
CDR3: CASSLLAGVYGYTF
DNA: TGTGCCAGCAGCTTATTAGCAGGGGTCTATGGCTACACCTTC

size: NA
V: TRBV28
D: NA
J: TRBJ1-3
CDR3: CASHTQYSGNTIYF
DNA: TGTGCCAGCCATACCCAGTACTCTGGAAACACCATATATTTT

size: NA
V: TRBV5-8
D: NA
J: TRBJ2-1
CDR3: CASSWWVTGGNNEQFF
DNA: TGTGCCAGCAGCTGGTGGGTGACGGGGGGCAACAATGAGCAGTTCTTC

size: NA
V: TRBV10-2
D: NA
J: TRBJ1-1
CDR3: CASTDRIIHTEAFF
DNA: TGCGCCAGCACCGACAGGATTATCCACACTGAAGCTTTCTTT

size: once
V: TRBV7-3
D: TRBD2
J: TRBJ2-5
CDR3: CASSAGLAGGRRETQYF
DNA: TGTGCCAGCAGCGCCGGGCTAGCGGGAGGAAGGCGAGAGACCCAGTACTTC

size: NA
V: TRBV5-1
D: TRBD2
J: TRBJ2-3
CDR3: CASSSSGGATDTQYF
DNA: TGCGCCAGCAGCTCTAGCGGGGGGGCCACAGATACGCAGTATTTT

size: NA
V: TRBV5-6
D: NA
J: TRBJ2-3
CDR3: CASTLTVQGGDTQYF
DNA: TGTGCCAGCACCCTGACAGTCCAGGGAGGTGATACGCAGTATTTT

size: few
V: TRBV30
D: NA
J: TRBJ1-5
CDR3: CAWSVLGDQPQHF
DNA: TGTGCCTGGAGTGTTCTCGGAGATCAGCCCCAGCATTTT

size: NA
V: TRBV3-1/TRBV3-2
D: NA
J: TRBJ2-7
CDR3: CASSHRGRAYEQYF
DNA: TGTGCCAGCAGCCACCGCGGGCGCGCGTACGAGCAGTACTTC

size: NA
V: TRBV10-1
D: NA
J: TRBJ2-5
CDR3: CASSEHRAEETQYF
DNA: TGCGCCAGCAGTGAACACAGGGCGGAAGAGACCCAGTACTTC